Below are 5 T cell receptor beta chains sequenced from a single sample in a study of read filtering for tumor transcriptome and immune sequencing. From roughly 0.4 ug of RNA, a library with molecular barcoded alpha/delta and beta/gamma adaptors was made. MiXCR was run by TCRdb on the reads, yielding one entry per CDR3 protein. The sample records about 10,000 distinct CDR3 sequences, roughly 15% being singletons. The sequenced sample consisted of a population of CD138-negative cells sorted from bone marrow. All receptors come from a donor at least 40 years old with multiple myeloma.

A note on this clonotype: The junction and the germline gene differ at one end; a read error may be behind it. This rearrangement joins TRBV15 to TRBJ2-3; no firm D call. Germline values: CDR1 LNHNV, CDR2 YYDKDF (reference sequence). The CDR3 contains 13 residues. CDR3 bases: TGTGCCACCAGCAGGCCCGGCACAGATACGCAGCACTTT. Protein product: CATSRPGTDTQHF.

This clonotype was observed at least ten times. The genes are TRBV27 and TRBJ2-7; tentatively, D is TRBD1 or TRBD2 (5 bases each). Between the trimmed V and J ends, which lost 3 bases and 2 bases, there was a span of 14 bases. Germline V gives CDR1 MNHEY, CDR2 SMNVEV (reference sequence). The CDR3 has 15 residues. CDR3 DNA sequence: TGTGCCAGCAGTTTCGGGGTGACAGCGGCCTACGAGCAGTACTTC. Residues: CASSFGVTAAYEQYF.

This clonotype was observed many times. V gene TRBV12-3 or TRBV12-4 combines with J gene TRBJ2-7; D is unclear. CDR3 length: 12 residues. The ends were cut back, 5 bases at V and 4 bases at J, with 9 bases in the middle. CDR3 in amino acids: CASSPTGYEQYF. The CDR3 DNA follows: TGTGCCAGCAGTCCGACCGGGTACGAGCAGTACTTC.

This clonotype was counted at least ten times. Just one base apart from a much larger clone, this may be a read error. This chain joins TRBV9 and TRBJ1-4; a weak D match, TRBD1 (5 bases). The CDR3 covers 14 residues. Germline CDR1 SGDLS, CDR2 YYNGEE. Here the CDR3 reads CASSVGGTNEKRFF. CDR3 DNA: TGTGCCAGCAGCGTAGGGGGGACTAATGAAAAACGGTTTTTT.

DNA for the CDR3: TGTGCCAGCTCATCCCAGGGACTGGACACCGGGGAGCTGTTTTTT. Translated, it gives CASSSQGLDTGELFF. J is TRBJ2-2 and V is TRBV18; a possible D gene is TRBD2 (6 bases). Per germline, CDR1 KGHSH and CDR2 LQKENI. V lost 5 bases and J lost 3, with 13 bases in between. The CDR3 contains 15 residues.